This T cell receptor beta chain was documented in a study of molecular identifiers for immune sequencing clone quantification. Libraries of naive CD8 cells were prepared from approximately 20,000 to 1,000,000 sorted cells using 10%, 30% or 50% RNA. Naive CD8 T cells were sorted, and the gate applied was CD8+CD4-CCR7+CD45RA+. This clonotype was counted ten times or more. V was pared by 5 bases and J by 6 bases, with 8 bases of the junction left unmatched. Germline-derived CDR1 and CDR2 are SGHAT and FQNNGV. The CDR3 contains 14 residues. As previously described, bulk TCR libraries were made using listed TCR primers. TCRdb recomputed calls from the PCR reads with MiXCR, one row per CDR3 protein. This table holds about half a million distinct CDR3 sequences, 20% to 25% found once.

The chain combines TRBV11-2 with TRBJ2-7, with 9 bases that match TRBD2. The sequencing sample was made of naive CD8+ T cells from blood, with Jurkat cell RNA spiked in. Described subset: FACS-sorted CD8+CD4-CCR7+CD45RA+ naive T cells. This clonotype was sampled from a human donor in good health. Some libraries in this study had Jurkat cell RNA spiked in. The CDR3 DNA is TGTGCCAGCAGCCCCTTAGCGGGGGTGGGCGAGCAGTACTTC. As protein: CASSPLAGVGEQYF.